These 28 T cell receptor beta chains were all obtained from the same sample, sequenced in a study of cytomegalovirus exposure and HLA in healthy donors. The study ran its PCR with 60 Vbeta and 13 Jbeta primers. Sequenced by immunoSEQ multiplex PCR; TCRdb stores in-frame clones only, minus some. This sample has some 120,000 clones, with approximately 15% found just once. The specimen was PBMCs. The receptors stem from a woman aged 18-29 years in good health and CMV-seronegative.

This clone was seen only a few times. The J gene is TRBJ2-2, the V gene TRBV6-5, with D unclear. The germline gives CDR1 MNHEY, CDR2 SVGAGI. The CDR3 loop spans 12 amino acids. V lost 6 bases, J lost 6 bases, and 8 bases lay in between. In DNA form, the CDR3 reads TGTGCCAGCAGCCGTACGGCCGGGGAGCTGTTTTTT. Translation: CASSRTAGELFF.

This chain uses TRBV7-6 with TRBJ2-5; TRBD2 aligns across 9 bases. There are 15 residues in the CDR3. The germline CDR1 and CDR2 sequences are SGHVS and FNYEAQ. The V and J ends lost 5 bases and 5 bases, in that order; junction bases with no gene match: 9. In nucleotides, the CDR3 is TGTGCCAGCAGCGGATATAGCGGGAGTGGTGAGACCCAGTACTTC. It encodes CASSGYSGSGETQYF.

V usage is TRBV10-2 and J usage is TRBJ2-5; a possible D gene is TRBD1 (5 bases). The V gene's germline CDR1 is WSHSY and CDR2 SAAADI. With 2 bases removed from V and 5 bases from J, the gap between germline ends came to 9 bases. The CDR3 runs 13 residues. Here the CDR3 DNA reads TGCGCCAGCAGTGAGGGGCCAGGGGAGACCCAGTACTTC. Its translation is CASSEGPGETQYF.

This clone was counted only a few times. The V gene is TRBV20-1, the J gene TRBJ1-1, with D perhaps matching TRBD1 (5 bases). CDR3 length equals 11 residues. Trimming cost V 6 bases and J 10 bases, with 15 bases left between them. The germline gives CDR1 DFQATT, CDR2 SNEGSKA (reference sequence). The CDR3 DNA follows: TGCAGTGCCCGGATGGGGGGTGGAGCTTTCTTT. It encodes CSARMGGGAFF.

This clone was counted between two and nine times. The chain is built from TRBV7-8 and TRBJ2-7; D is ambiguous. Germline CDR1 SGHVS, CDR2 FQNEAQ. The CDR3 sequence is 16 residues long. Trimming took 5 bases from V and 0 from J, leaving 17 bases between them. The CDR3 coding sequence is TGTGCCAGCAGCATAAGTGGAGCGCCTAGCTCCTACGAGCAGTACTTC. Translated: CASSISGAPSSYEQYF.

The CDR3, as DNA: TGTGCCTGGAGTGTCGGGGGGACCTCGGGTGGCTACACCTTC. Protein: CAWSVGGTSGGYTF. The chain combines TRBV30 with TRBJ1-2, with a weak D call TRBD1 (5 bases). CDR3 length equals 14 residues. Trimming took 0 bases from V and 7 from J, leaving 15 bases between them. CDR1 and CDR2 (germline): GTSNPN, SVGIG (reference sequence).

The V and J genes are TRBV30 and TRBJ2-7, with TRBD2 matching 9 bases. Germline loops: CDR1 GTSNPN, CDR2 SVGIG (reference sequence). This CDR3 has 13 residues. V trimming: 6 bases; J trimming: 5 bases; junction bases outside the gene matches: 8. CDR3 DNA sequence: TGTGCCTGCGGGCGGGAGGGCCGCGACGAGCAGTACTTC. It codes for CACGREGRDEQYF.

This clone has just a few counts. The rearrangement links TRBV6-5 to TRBJ2-3; the match to TRBD2 covers 11 bases. The CDR3 loop spans 16 amino acids. J gave up 2 bases and V 4 bases, and 5 bases lay outside the gene matches. Germline CDR1 MNHEY, CDR2 SVGAGI. CDR3 DNA: TGTGCCAGCAGTTCCCTGGGACTAGCGGACACAGATACGCAGTATTTT. This sequence encodes CASSSLGLADTDTQYF.

This clone has only a few counts. This chain joins TRBV7-8 and TRBJ2-7, with 12 bases matching TRBD2. The DNA end is more similar to TRBJ2-1, so the J call may be wrong. The germline V gene has CDR1 SGHVS and CDR2 FQNEAQ. The CDR3 is 17 amino acids. The CDR3 spells CASSPRLAGDDGYEQFF. The CDR3 coding sequence is TGTGCCAGCAGCCCTAGACTAGCGGGAGACGACGGCTACGAGCAGTTCTTC.

This clone was seen a few times. The rearrangement uses TRBV15 and TRBJ2-7, with TRBD1 as a possible D gene (5 bases). V lost 1 base to trimming and J lost 0 bases, with 7 bases between them. The length of the CDR3 is 14 residues. The V gene's germline CDR1 is LNHNV and CDR2 YYDKDF (reference sequence). CDR3 loop: CATSRGRASYEQYF. For the CDR3, the DNA is TGTGCCACCAGCAGAGGCAGGGCCTCCTACGAGCAGTACTTC.

The sample holds a few counts of this clone. The chain employs TRBV30 and TRBJ2-1; a possible D gene is TRBD2 (5 bases). Germline V gene data show CDR1 as GTSNPN and CDR2 as SVGIG (reference sequence). The CDR3 has 19 amino acids. The V end lost 4 bases, the J end lost 1 base, and 26 bases lay between the germline ends. The DNA for the CDR3 is TGTGCCTGGACCCCGGAGGATTTTGAGACTACTGGTTCCTACAATGAGCAGTTCTTC. Translated: CAWTPEDFETTGSYNEQFF. Variable domain in full (rest from reference TRBV30 and TRBJ2-1): SQTIHQWPATLVQPVGSPLSLECTVEGTSNPNLYWYRQAAGRGLQLLFYSVGIGQISSEVPQNLSASRPQDRQFILSSKKLLLSDSGFYLCAWTPEDFETTGSYNEQFFGPGTRLTVL.

V is TRBV5-1 and J is TRBJ2-3, with D unclear. CDR3 size: 13 residues. Trimming shortened V by 3 bases and J by 4 bases, and 9 bases separated the two germline ends. Germline V gene sequence: CDR1 SGHRS, CDR2 YFSETQ. CDR3 sequence reads: CASSSEPADTQYF. CDR3 DNA sequence: TGCGCCAGCAGCTCCGAACCGGCAGATACGCAGTATTTT.

This clone has more than one count but fewer than ten. The rearrangement joins TRBV15 to TRBJ1-2; D uncertain. The V end lost 4 bases, the J end lost 4 bases, and 7 bases lay between the germline ends. The germline gives CDR1 LNHNV, CDR2 YYDKDF (reference sequence). The CDR3 extends over 12 amino acids. The DNA of the CDR3 is TGTGCCACCAGCAAGGACTCCTATGGCTACACCTTC. It translates to CATSKDSYGYTF. The full variable domain, rest sourced from reference TRBV15 and TRBJ1-2, is DAMVIQNPRYQVTQFGKPVTLSCSQTLNHNVMYWYQQKSSQAPKLLFHYYDKDFNNEADTPDNFQSRRPNTSFCFLDIRSPGLGDTAMYLCATSKDSYGYTFGSGTRLTVV.

V usage is TRBV28 and J usage is TRBJ2-2, with 8 nucleotides matching TRBD2. Germline assignment: CDR1 MDHEN and CDR2 SYDVKM. Losses at the gene ends were 5 bases for V and 4 bases for J; bases not matched to a gene: 9. This CDR3 is built from 16 residues. CDR3 in DNA: TGTGCCAGCAGTCACCCTTTTCGGGGGGGCACCGGGGAGCTGTTTTTT. Its protein is CASSHPFRGGTGELFF.

V and J are TRBV2 and TRBJ1-1; TRBD1 matches at 11 bases. The V and J ends lost 4 bases and 4 bases, in that order; junction bases with no gene match: 8. Germline lookup yields CDR1 SNHLY and CDR2 FYNNEI. This CDR3 region has 16 residues. The chain's CDR3 is CASSALGQGVFTEAFF. As DNA, the CDR3 is TGTGCCAGCAGTGCCCTGGGACAGGGGGTTTTCACTGAAGCTTTCTTT. Supplemented by reference TRBV2 and TRBJ1-1, the full variable domain reads EPEVTQTPSHQVTQMGQEVILRCVPISNHLYFYWYRQILGQKVEFLVSFYNNEISEKSEIFDDQFSVERPDGSNFTLKIRSTKLEDSAMYFCASSALGQGVFTEAFFGQGTRLTVV.

This chain connects TRBV4-1 to TRBJ1-1; 7 bases are a match to TRBD1. CDR1 is MGHRA, CDR2 YSYEKL, per germline. V was pared by 1 base and J by 6 bases, with 14 bases of the junction left unmatched. CDR3 length equals 17 residues. CDR3 DNA sequence: TGCGCCAGCAGCCAAGCCGGAATACCGACAGGGTTTGCTGAAGCTTTCTTT. Its translation: CASSQAGIPTGFAEAFF.

The rearrangement uses TRBV6-5 and TRBJ2-5; 9 nucleotides agree with TRBD1. CDR1 and CDR2 (germline): MNHEY, SVGAGI. With 7 bases clipped from V and 4 bases from J, the junction kept 7 bases outside the gene matches. The CDR3 has 14 amino acids. In nucleotides, the CDR3 is TGTGCCAGCAAGACCACAGGGGGCAGAGAGACCCAGTACTTC. Translated, it gives CASKTTGGRETQYF.

This clone was detected a few times. The gene calls are TRBV6-1 and TRBJ2-7; D possibly corresponds to TRBD1 (6 bases). Germline assignment: CDR1 MNHNS and CDR2 SASEGT. The V and J ends lost 7 bases and 7 bases respectively, with 20 bases between them. This CDR3 comprises 14 residues. CDR3 sequence: CASNSGTHPWEQYF. In DNA form, the CDR3 reads TGTGCCAGCAACTCCGGGACACATCCCTGGGAGCAGTACTTC.

The V call is TRBV29-1, the J call TRBJ2-3; D might be TRBD1 (5 bases). Trimming took off 6 bases at V and 0 bases at J, with 16 bases between the two ends. CDR3 length: 15 amino acids. Germline CDR1 SQVTM, CDR2 ANQGSEA. The CDR3 is CSVTDSQDSTDTQYF. DNA of the CDR3: TGCAGCGTGACCGACAGCCAAGATAGCACAGATACGCAGTATTTT.

This clone was found a few times. This sequence joins TRBV28 and TRBJ1-2; TRBD1 matches 8 bases. The CDR3 is 14 amino acids. The germline V gene has CDR1 MDHEN and CDR2 SYDVKM. The V and J ends lost 5 bases and 8 bases, in that order; junction bases with no gene match: 10. CDR3 DNA: TGTGCCAGCAGTGATCCGGGACAGGTCTACGGCTACACCTTC. Residues: CASSDPGQVYGYTF.

The J gene is TRBJ1-5, the V gene TRBV10-1; the match to TRBD1 covers 7 bases. CDR3 length equals 14 residues. Trimming at V came to 6 bases and at J to 6 bases, leaving 8 bases not matched to a gene. The germline V gene has CDR1 WNHNN and CDR2 SYGVQD (reference sequence). The CDR3: CASRPTGRPQPQHF. The DNA of the CDR3 is TGCGCCAGCAGACCGACAGGGAGGCCTCAGCCCCAGCATTTT.

The chain has TRBV7-2 and TRBJ1-2; 10 bases are a match to TRBD1. The CDR3 totals 13 residues. Germline CDR1 and CDR2: SGHTA and FQGNSA. V trimming: 4 bases; J trimming: 7 bases; junction bases outside the gene matches: 3. The CDR3: CASSSGQGGGYTF. The CDR3 DNA is TGTGCCAGCAGCTCCGGACAGGGGGGTGGCTACACCTTC.

This clone was seen a few times. The rearrangement links TRBV15 to TRBJ1-2; tentatively, D is TRBD1 (6 bases). In germline, CDR1 is LNHNV, CDR2 YYDKDF (reference sequence). The CDR3 spans 14 residues. Between the trimmed V and J ends, which lost 3 bases and 6 bases, there was a span of 14 bases. The CDR3 region is CATSRGALDNGYTF. CDR3 DNA sequence: TGTGCCACCAGCAGGGGGGCTTTGGATAATGGCTACACCTTC.

This chain links TRBV28 with TRBJ1-4; D possibly corresponds to TRBD1 (5 bases). The length of the CDR3 is 14 residues. CDR1 is MDHEN, CDR2 SYDVKM, per germline. V was clipped by 2 bases and J by 5 bases, with 9 bases between them. The CDR3 sequence: CASSLSRANEKLFF. CDR3 sequence (DNA): TGTGCCAGCAGTTTAAGCAGGGCGAATGAAAAACTGTTTTTT.

This clone was observed a handful of times. This sequence joins TRBV7-3 and TRBJ2-5, with 7 bases fitting TRBD2. The V and J ends lost 1 base and 2 bases, in that order; junction bases with no gene match: 4. Germline V gene sequence: CDR1 SGHTA, CDR2 FQGTGA. The CDR3 length is 15 residues. This CDR3 is CASSLMPSGQETQYF. The CDR3 DNA reads as TGTGCCAGCAGCTTAATGCCTAGCGGACAAGAGACCCAGTACTTC. Together with reference TRBV7-3 and TRBJ2-5, the CDR3 gives the full variable domain: GAGVSQTPSNKVTEKGKYVELRCDPISGHTALYWYRQSLGQGPEFLIYFQGTGAADDSGLPNDRFFAVRPEGSVSTLKIQRTERGDSAVYLCASSLMPSGQETQYFGPGTRLLVL.

The gene calls are TRBV7-6 and TRBJ2-7; the match to TRBD1 covers 7 bases. Per germline, CDR1 SGHVS and CDR2 FNYEAQ. Unmatched junction bases numbered 10, after V lost 5 bases and J lost 3 bases. This CDR3 is 15 amino acids long. CDR3 loop: CASSQGAGGNYEQYF. The CDR3 nucleotides read TGTGCCAGCAGCCAAGGGGCAGGGGGTAACTACGAGCAGTACTTC. The full variable domain, in which reference TRBV7-6 and TRBJ2-7 provide the parts outside the CDR3, is GAGVSQSPRYKVTKRGQDVALRCDPISGHVSLYWYRQALGQGPEFLTYFNYEAQQDKSGLPNDRFSAERPEGSISTLTIQRTEQRDSAMYRCASSQGAGGNYEQYFGPGTRLTVT.

The chain couples TRBV4-2 to TRBJ2-1; 7 positions match TRBD2. The CDR3 is 16 amino acids. Trimming at V came to 0 bases and at J to 8 bases, leaving 10 bases not matched to a gene. The germline V gene encodes CDR1 LGHNA and CDR2 YNFKEQ. CDR3 sequence: CASSQEGGRGGDEQFF. CDR3 DNA sequence: TGTGCCAGCAGCCAAGAAGGCGGGAGAGGCGGTGATGAGCAGTTCTTC.

The table lists this clone with a few counts. This rearrangement joins TRBV2 to TRBJ2-7; D call uncertain. CDR1 and CDR2 (germline): SNHLY, FYNNEI. The CDR3 sequence is 13 residues long. The V and J ends lost 6 bases and 2 bases respectively, with 11 bases between them. CDR3 amino acids: CASSGLDPYEQYF. For the CDR3, the DNA is TGTGCCAGCAGCGGTCTAGACCCCTACGAGCAGTACTTC.